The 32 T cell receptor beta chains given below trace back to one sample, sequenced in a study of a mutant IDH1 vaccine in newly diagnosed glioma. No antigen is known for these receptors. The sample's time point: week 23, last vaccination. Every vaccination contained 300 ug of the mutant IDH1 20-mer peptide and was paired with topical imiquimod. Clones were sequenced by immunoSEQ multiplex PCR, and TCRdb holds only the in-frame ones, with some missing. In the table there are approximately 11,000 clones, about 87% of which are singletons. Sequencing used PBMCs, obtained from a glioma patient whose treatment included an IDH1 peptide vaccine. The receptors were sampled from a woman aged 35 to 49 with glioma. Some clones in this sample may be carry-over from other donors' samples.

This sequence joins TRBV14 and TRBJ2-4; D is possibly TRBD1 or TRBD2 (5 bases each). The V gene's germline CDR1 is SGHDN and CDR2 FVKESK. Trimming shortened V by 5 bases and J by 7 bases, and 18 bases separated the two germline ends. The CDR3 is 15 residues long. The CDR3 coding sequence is TGTGCCAGCAGCAAAGCTTCAGGGAGAGAGAACATTCAGTACTTC. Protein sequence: CASSKASGRENIQYF.

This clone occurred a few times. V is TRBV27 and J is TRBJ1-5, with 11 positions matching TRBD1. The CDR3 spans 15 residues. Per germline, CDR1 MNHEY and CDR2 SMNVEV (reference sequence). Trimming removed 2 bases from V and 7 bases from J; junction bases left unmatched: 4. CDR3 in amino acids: CASSLGTGGIQPQHF. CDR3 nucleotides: TGTGCCAGCAGTTTAGGGACAGGGGGTATCCAGCCCCAGCATTTT.

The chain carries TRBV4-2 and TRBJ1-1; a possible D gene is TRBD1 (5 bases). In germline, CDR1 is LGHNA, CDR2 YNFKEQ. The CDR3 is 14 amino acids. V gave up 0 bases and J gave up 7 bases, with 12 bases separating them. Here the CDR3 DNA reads TGTGCCAGCAGCCAAGAGGGGGAATCGAATGAAGCTTTCTTT. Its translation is CASSQEGESNEAFF.

CDR3 in DNA: TGTGCCAGCAGCTTAACAGGTACAGGCGGTGAGCAGTTCTTC. Its translation: CASSLTGTGGEQFF. The rearrangement links TRBV11-1 to TRBJ2-1; D might be TRBD1 (5 bases). This CDR3 spans 14 amino acids. V gave up 2 bases and J gave up 9 bases, with 14 bases separating them. Germline values: CDR1 SGHAT, CDR2 FQDESV (reference sequence).

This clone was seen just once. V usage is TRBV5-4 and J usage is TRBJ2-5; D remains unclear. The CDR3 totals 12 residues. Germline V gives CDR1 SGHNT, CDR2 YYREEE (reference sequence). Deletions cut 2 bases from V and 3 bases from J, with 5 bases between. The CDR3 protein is CASSFSEETQYF. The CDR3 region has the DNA TGTGCCAGCAGCTTCAGCGAAGAGACCCAGTACTTC.

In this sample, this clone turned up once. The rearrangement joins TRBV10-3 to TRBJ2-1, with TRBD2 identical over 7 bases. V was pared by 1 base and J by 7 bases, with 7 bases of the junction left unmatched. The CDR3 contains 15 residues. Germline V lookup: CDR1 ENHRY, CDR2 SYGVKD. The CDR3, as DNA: TGTGCCATCAGTGAGTTTGGGGGGGGATTGAATGAGCAGTTCTTC. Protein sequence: CAISEFGGGLNEQFF.

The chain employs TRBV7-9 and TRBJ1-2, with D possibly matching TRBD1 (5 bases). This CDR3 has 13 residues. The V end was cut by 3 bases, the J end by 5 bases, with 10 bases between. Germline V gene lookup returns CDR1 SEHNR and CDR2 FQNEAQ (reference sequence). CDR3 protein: CASSFADSYGYTF. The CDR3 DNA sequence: TGTGCCAGCAGCTTCGCCGACAGTTATGGCTACACCTTC. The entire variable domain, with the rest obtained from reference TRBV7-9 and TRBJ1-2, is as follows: DTGVSQNPRHKITKRGQNVTFRCDPISEHNRLYWYRQTLGQGPEFLTYFQNEAQLEKSRLLSDRFSAERPKGSFSTLEIQRTEQGDSAMYLCASSFADSYGYTFGSGTRLTVV.

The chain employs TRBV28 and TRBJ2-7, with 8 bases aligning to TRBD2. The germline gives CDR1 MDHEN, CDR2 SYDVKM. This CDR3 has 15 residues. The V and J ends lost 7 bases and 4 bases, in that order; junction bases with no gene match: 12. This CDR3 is CASINVGSGTYEQYF. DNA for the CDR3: TGTGCCAGCATCAACGTAGGTAGCGGGACTTACGAGCAGTACTTC.

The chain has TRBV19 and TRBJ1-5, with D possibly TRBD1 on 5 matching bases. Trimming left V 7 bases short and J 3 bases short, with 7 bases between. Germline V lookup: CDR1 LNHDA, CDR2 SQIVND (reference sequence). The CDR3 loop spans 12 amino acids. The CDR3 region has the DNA TGTGCCAGTAAACAGGCCAATCAGCCCCAGCATTTT. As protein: CASKQANQPQHF. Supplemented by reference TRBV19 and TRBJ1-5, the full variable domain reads DGGITQSPKYLFRKEGQNVTLSCEQNLNHDAMYWYRQDPGQGLRLIYYSQIVNDFQKGDIAEGYSVSREKKESFPLTVTSAQKNPTAFYLCASKQANQPQHFGDGTRLSIL.

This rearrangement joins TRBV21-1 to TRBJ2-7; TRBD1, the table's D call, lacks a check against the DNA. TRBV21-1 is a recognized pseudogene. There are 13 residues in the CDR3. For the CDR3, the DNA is TGTGCCCCGACCGGGACAGGGGACTACGAGCAGTACTTC. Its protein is CAPTGTGDYEQYF.

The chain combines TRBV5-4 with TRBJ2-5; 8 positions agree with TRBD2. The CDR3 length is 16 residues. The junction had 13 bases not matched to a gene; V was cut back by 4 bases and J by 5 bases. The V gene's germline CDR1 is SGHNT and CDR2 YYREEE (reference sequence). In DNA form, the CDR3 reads TGTGCCAGCAGCGATGAGGCTAGCGGGTTACGGGAGACCCAGTACTTC. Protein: CASSDEASGLRETQYF.

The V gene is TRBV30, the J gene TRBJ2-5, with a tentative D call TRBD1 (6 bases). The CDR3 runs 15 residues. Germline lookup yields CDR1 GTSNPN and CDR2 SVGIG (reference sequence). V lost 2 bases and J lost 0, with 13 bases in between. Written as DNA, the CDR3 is TGTGCCTGGAGTCAGGGGCAGAGGTACCAAGAGACCCAGTACTTC. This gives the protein CAWSQGQRYQETQYF.

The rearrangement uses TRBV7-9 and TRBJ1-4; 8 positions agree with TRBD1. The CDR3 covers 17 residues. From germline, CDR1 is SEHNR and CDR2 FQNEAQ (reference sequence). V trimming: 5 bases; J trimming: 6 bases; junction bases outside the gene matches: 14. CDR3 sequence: CASSPLLGQGRDEKLFF. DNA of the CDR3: TGTGCCAGCAGCCCATTACTTGGACAGGGTAGGGATGAAAAACTGTTTTTT.

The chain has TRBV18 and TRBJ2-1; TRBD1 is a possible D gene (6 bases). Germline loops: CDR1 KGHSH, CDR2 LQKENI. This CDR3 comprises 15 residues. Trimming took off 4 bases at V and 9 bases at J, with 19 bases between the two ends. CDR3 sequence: CASSLLTGGNGEQFF. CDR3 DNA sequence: TGTGCCAGCTCACTTTTGACAGGAGGCAACGGTGAGCAGTTCTTC.

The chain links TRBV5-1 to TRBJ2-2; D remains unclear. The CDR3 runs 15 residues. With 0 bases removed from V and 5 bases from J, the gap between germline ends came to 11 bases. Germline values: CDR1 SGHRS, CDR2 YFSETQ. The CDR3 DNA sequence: TGCGCCAGCAGCTTGGCAGTTGGGGATACCGGGGAGCTGTTTTTT. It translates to CASSLAVGDTGELFF.

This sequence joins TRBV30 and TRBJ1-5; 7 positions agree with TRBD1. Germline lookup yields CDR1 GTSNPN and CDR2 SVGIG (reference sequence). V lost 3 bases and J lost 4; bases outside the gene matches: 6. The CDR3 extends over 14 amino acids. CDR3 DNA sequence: TGTGCCTGGAGCACAACAGGGGTTAATCAGCCCCAGCATTTT. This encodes CAWSTTGVNQPQHF.

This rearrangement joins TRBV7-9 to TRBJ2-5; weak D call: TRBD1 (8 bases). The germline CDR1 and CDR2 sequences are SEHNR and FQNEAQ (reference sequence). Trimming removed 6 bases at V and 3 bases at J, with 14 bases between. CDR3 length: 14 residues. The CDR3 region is CASSQTGGEETQYF. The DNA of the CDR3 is TGTGCCAGCAGTCAAACAGGGGGGGAAGAGACCCAGTACTTC.

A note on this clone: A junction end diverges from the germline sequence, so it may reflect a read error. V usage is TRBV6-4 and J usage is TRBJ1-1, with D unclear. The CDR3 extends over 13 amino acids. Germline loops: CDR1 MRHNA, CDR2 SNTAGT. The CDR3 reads CASSEGSNTGAFF. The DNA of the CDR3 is TGTGCCAGCAGTGAAGGATCGAACACTGGAGCTTTCTTT.

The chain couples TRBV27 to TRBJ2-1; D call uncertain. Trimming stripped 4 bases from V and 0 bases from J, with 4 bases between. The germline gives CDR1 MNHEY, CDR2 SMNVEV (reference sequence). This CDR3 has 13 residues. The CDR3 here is CASSWNSYNEQFF. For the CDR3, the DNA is TGTGCCAGCAGTTGGAACTCCTACAATGAGCAGTTCTTC.

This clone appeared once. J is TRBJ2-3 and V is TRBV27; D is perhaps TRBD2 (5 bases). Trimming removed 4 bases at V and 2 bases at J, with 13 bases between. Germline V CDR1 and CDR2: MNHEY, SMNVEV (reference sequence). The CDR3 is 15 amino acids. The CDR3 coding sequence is TGTGCCAGCAGTTGGGGAGAATATTCCACAGATACGCAGTATTTT. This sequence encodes CASSWGEYSTDTQYF.

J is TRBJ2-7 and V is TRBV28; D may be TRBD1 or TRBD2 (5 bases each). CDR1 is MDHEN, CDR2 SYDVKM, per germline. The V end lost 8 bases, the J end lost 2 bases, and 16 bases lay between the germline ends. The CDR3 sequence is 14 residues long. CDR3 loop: CASSTEGPPYEQYF. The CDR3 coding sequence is TGTGCCAGCTCAACCGAGGGGCCCCCCTACGAGCAGTACTTC.

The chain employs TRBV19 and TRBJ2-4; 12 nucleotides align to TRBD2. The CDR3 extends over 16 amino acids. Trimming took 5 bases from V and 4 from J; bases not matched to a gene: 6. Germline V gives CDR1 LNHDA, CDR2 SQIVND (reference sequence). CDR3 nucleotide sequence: TGTGCCAGTAGTTTATCTAGCGGGGGGGTGAAAAACATTCAGTACTTC. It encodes CASSLSSGGVKNIQYF.

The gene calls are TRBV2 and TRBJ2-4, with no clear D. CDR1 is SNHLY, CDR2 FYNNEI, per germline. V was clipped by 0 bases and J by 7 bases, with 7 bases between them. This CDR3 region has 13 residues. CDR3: CASSEAQFNIQYF. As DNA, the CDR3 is TGTGCCAGCAGTGAAGCCCAGTTCAACATTCAGTACTTC. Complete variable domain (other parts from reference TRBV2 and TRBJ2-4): EPEVTQTPSHQVTQMGQEVILRCVPISNHLYFYWYRQILGQKVEFLVSFYNNEISEKSEIFDDQFSVERPDGSNFTLKIRSTKLEDSAMYFCASSEAQFNIQYFGAGTRLSVL.

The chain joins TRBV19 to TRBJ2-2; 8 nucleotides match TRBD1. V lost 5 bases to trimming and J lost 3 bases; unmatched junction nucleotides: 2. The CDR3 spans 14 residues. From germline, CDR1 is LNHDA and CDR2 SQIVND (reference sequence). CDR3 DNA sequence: TGTGCCAGTAGTCCACAGGGGGACACCGGGGAGCTGTTTTTT. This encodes CASSPQGDTGELFF.

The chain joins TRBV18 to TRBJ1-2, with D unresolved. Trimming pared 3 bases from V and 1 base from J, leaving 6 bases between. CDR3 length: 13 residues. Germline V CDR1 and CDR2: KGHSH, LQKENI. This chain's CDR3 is CASSPDGNYGYTF. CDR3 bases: TGTGCCAGCTCACCGGACGGTAACTATGGCTACACCTTC.

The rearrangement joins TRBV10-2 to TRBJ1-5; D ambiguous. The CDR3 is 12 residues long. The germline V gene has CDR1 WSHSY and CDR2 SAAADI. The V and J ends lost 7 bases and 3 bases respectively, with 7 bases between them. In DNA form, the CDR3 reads TGCGCCAGCATGCTGCCCAATCAGCCCCAGCATTTT. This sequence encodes CASMLPNQPQHF.

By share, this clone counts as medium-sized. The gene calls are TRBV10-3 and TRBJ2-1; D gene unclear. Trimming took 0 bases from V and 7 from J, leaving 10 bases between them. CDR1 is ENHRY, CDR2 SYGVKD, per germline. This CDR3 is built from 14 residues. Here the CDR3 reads CAISESEEGNEQFF. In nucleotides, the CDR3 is TGTGCCATCAGTGAGTCGGAAGAAGGAAATGAGCAGTTCTTC.

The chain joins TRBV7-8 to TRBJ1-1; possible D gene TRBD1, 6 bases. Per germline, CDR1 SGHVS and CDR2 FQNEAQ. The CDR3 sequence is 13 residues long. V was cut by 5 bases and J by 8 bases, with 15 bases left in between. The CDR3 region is CASSIPGGLEAFF. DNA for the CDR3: TGTGCCAGCAGCATACCCGGGGGGCTCGAAGCTTTCTTT. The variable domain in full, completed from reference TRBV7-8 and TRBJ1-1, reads GAGVSQSPRYKVAKRGQDVALRCDPISGHVSLFWYQQALGQGPEFLTYFQNEAQLDKSGLPSDRFFAERPEGSVSTLKIQRTQQEDSAVYLCASSIPGGLEAFFGQGTRLTVV.

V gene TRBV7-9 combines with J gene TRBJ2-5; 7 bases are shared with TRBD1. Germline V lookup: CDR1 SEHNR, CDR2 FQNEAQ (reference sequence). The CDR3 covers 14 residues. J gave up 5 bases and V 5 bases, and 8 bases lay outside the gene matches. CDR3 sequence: CASSQTGLFETQYF. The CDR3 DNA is TGTGCCAGCAGCCAGACAGGGTTGTTCGAGACCCAGTACTTC.

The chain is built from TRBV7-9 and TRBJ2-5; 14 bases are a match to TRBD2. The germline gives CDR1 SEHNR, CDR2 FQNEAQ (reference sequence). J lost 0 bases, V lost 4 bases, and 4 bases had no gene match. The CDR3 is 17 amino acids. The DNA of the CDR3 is TGTGCCAGCAGCTCCGGACTAGCGGGAGGTTACCAAGAGACCCAGTACTTC. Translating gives CASSSGLAGGYQETQYF.

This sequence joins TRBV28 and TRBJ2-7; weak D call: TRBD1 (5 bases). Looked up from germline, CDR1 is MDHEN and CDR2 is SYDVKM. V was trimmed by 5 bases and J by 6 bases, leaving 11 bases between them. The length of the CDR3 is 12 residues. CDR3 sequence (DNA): TGTGCCAGCAGTCTGCAGGGTTCCGAGCAGTACTTC. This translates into CASSLQGSEQYF.

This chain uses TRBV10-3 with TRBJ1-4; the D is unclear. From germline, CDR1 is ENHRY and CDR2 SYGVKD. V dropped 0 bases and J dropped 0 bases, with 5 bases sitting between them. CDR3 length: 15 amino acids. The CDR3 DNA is TGTGCCATCAGTGAGTCAGGGCCAACTAATGAAAAACTGTTTTTT. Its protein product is CAISESGPTNEKLFF.